What follows are 31 T cell receptor beta chains derived from one specimen sequenced in a study of cytotoxic CD8 clonotypes in ibrutinib-treated CLL. Repertoires were generated with immunoSEQ multiplex PCR, while TCRdb's copy carries only in-frame clones and drops some. Among around 140,000 clones, around 82% were seen once, and the ten largest hold 7.5% to 8%. The specimen was PBMCs, collected after 36 months of ibrutinib treatment. Source of these receptors: a human donor with chronic lymphocytic leukemia.

This clone occurred once. The CDR3 bases are TGTGCCAGCAGCCGATTCCGGGACAGCTATGGCTACACCTTC. Its translation is CASSRFRDSYGYTF. The chain combines TRBV7-2 with TRBJ1-2, with 7 bases aligning to TRBD1. In germline, CDR1 is SGHTA, CDR2 FQGNSA. Trimming at V came to 5 bases and at J to 4 bases, leaving 7 bases not matched to a gene. The CDR3 length is 14 residues.

The chain links TRBV19 to TRBJ2-7, with D possibly matching TRBD2 (5 bases). The CDR3 spans 13 residues. From germline, CDR1 is LNHDA and CDR2 SQIVND (reference sequence). V lost 4 bases and J lost 2, with 9 bases in between. CDR3 sequence: CASSNARAYEQYF. CDR3 coding DNA: TGTGCCAGTAGTAACGCGAGGGCCTACGAGCAGTACTTC.

CDR3 sequence reads: CASSPSGTGFDEQYF. The CDR3 bases are TGTGCCAGCTCACCAAGCGGGACAGGGTTTGACGAGCAGTACTTC. The chain links TRBV18 to TRBJ2-7; TRBD1 matches 9 bases. The germline gives CDR1 KGHSH, CDR2 LQKENI. The CDR3 sequence is 15 residues long. V gave up 2 bases and J gave up 5 bases; unmatched junction bases: 7.

In its sample, this clone was seen once. The gene calls are TRBV19 and TRBJ1-2; D unclear. Trimming removed 4 bases from V and 8 bases from J, with 11 bases in between. Germline CDR1 LNHDA, CDR2 SQIVND (reference sequence). The CDR3 extends over 12 amino acids. The CDR3 region is CASSTLLRGYTF. In DNA form, the CDR3 reads TGTGCCAGTAGTACTCTCCTCAGGGGCTACACCTTC.

The gene calls are TRBV7-2 and TRBJ2-1, with D perhaps TRBD2 (7 bases). V was cut by 5 bases and J by 3 bases, with 14 bases left in between. Germline CDR1 SGHTA, CDR2 FQGNSA. The CDR3 has 15 amino acids. Written as DNA, the CDR3 is TGTGCCAGCAGCCTGAACAGGGACTACTACAATGAGCAGTTCTTC. It is translated as CASSLNRDYYNEQFF.

The V and J genes are TRBV2 and TRBJ1-1; tentative D call: TRBD1 (6 bases). The ends were cut back, 6 bases at V and 3 bases at J, with 11 bases in the middle. Germline V gene sequence: CDR1 SNHLY, CDR2 FYNNEI. There are 13 residues in the CDR3. Written as DNA, the CDR3 is TGTGCCAGCAGGGATCAGGGGCACACTGAAGCTTTCTTT. Translated: CASRDQGHTEAFF.

The chain couples TRBV7-9 to TRBJ2-1; 9 bases line up with TRBD1. The germline V gene has CDR1 SEHNR and CDR2 FQNEAQ (reference sequence). The CDR3 loop spans 15 amino acids. Germline trimming cut 4 bases from V and 5 bases from J; bases unmatched to any gene: 6. The CDR3 protein is CASSSRGTGNNEQFF. The CDR3, as DNA: TGTGCCAGCAGCTCCAGGGGGACAGGGAACAATGAGCAGTTCTTC.

The gene calls are TRBV28 and TRBJ1-5; TRBD1 agrees at 9 bases. There are 19 residues in the CDR3. Unmatched junction bases numbered 15, after V lost 4 bases and J lost 2 bases. Germline lookup yields CDR1 MDHEN and CDR2 SYDVKM. For the CDR3, the DNA is TGTGCCAGCAGTTCCTTCGGAACCGACCGGGACAGGGGCAATCAGCCCCAGCATTTT. Protein sequence: CASSSFGTDRDRGNQPQHF.

CDR3 sequence (DNA): TGTGCCAGCAGAAGACAGGGATCCAACTATGGCTACACCTTC. Translation: CASRRQGSNYGYTF. The rearrangement joins TRBV6-1 to TRBJ1-2, with 7 bases that match TRBD1. Unmatched junction bases numbered 6, after V lost 6 bases and J lost 2 bases. Germline loops: CDR1 MNHNS, CDR2 SASEGT. The CDR3 runs to 14 residues.

The V and J genes are TRBV11-2 and TRBJ1-2; the match to TRBD1 covers 8 bases. Germline trimming cut 1 base from V and 6 bases from J; bases unmatched to any gene: 4. The CDR3 length is 14 residues. The germline CDR1 and CDR2 sequences are SGHAT and FQNNGV. CDR3 sequence reads: CASSLGTGIHGYTF. The CDR3 DNA reads as TGTGCCAGCAGCTTAGGGACAGGGATTCATGGCTACACCTTC. Full variable domain (rest looked up from reference TRBV11-2 and TRBJ1-2): EAGVAQSPRYKIIEKRQSVAFWCNPISGHATLYWYQQILGQGPKLLIQFQNNGVVDDSQLPKDRFSAERLKGVDSTLKIQPAKLEDSAVYLCASSLGTGIHGYTFGSGTRLTVV.

This sequence joins TRBV18 and TRBJ2-2; 7 nucleotides match TRBD2. The CDR3 runs to 16 residues. Germline V gene data show CDR1 as KGHSH and CDR2 as LQKENI. Trimming took 1 base from V and 5 from J; bases not matched to a gene: 7. The DNA of the CDR3 is TGTGCCAGCTCACCACTTGTGGGAGGGCATACCGGGGAGCTGTTTTTT. Residues: CASSPLVGGHTGELFF.

The rearrangement links TRBV5-4 to TRBJ2-1; 12 positions agree with TRBD2. J gave up 0 bases and V 0 bases, and 10 bases lay outside the gene matches. Germline-derived CDR1 and CDR2 are SGHNT and YYREEE (reference sequence). CDR3 size: 20 residues. The CDR3 DNA reads as TGTGCCAGCAGCTTGGGCCCGACTAGCGGGAGTGGGGGCTCCTACAATGAGCAGTTCTTC. Translating gives CASSLGPTSGSGGSYNEQFF.

This rearrangement joins TRBV27 to TRBJ2-4; tentative D call: TRBD2 (6 bases). V was pared by 5 bases and J by 4 bases, with 15 bases between. This CDR3 comprises 15 residues. Germline CDR1 and CDR2: MNHEY and SMNVEV (reference sequence). CDR3 loop: CASSRSGLGKNIQYF. As DNA, the CDR3 is TGTGCCAGCAGTCGTAGCGGACTGGGAAAAAACATTCAGTACTTC.

The V gene is TRBV28, the J gene TRBJ2-5; D gene ambiguous. CDR1 is MDHEN and CDR2 is SYDVKM in the germline V gene. Trimming took 5 bases from V and 1 from J, leaving 8 bases between them. The CDR3 runs to 13 residues. The CDR3 reads CASSVQIQETQYF. In DNA, the CDR3 is TGTGCCAGCAGTGTACAGATCCAAGAGACCCAGTACTTC.

The chain couples TRBV29-1 to TRBJ2-1, with 11 bases fitting TRBD2. Per the germline V gene, CDR1 is SQVTM and CDR2 is ANQGSEA. The CDR3 covers 15 residues. V trimming: 2 bases; J trimming: 4 bases; junction bases outside the gene matches: 4. Written as DNA, the CDR3 is TGCAGCGTTGAACTAGCGGGAGGTCGATACAATGAGCAGTTCTTC. It codes for CSVELAGGRYNEQFF.

This chain connects TRBV10-3 to TRBJ2-2, with TRBD2 identical over 13 bases. Germline assignment: CDR1 ENHRY and CDR2 SYGVKD. Losses at the gene ends were 8 bases for V and 0 bases for J; bases not matched to a gene: 6. The CDR3 extends over 17 amino acids. The CDR3 reads CAIESTSGGTNTGELFF. CDR3 DNA sequence: TGTGCCATCGAATCGACTAGCGGGGGGACGAACACCGGGGAGCTGTTTTTT.

V usage is TRBV25-1 and J usage is TRBJ2-2; D is unresolved. The CDR3 spans 14 residues. CDR1 and CDR2 (germline): MGHDK, SYGVNS. V was shortened by 2 bases and J by 3 bases, with 7 bases between the two germline ends. CDR3 bases: TGTGCCAGCAGTGAACTCTTAGACACCGGGGAGCTGTTTTTT. Protein sequence: CASSELLDTGELFF.

The chain joins TRBV6-6 to TRBJ1-4; TRBD1 might be the D (6 bases). Germline loops: CDR1 MNHNY, CDR2 SVGAGI (reference sequence). Trimming cost V 0 bases and J 8 bases, with 16 bases left between them. The CDR3 loop spans 16 amino acids. CDR3 sequence (DNA): TGTGCCAGCAGTTACTCCGCAGGTACAGGGTCCGAAAAACTGTTTTTT. Translation gives CASSYSAGTGSEKLFF.

This clone was detected once. The V and J genes are TRBV5-1 and TRBJ2-3; 9 nucleotides align to TRBD1. This CDR3 spans 15 amino acids. Germline V CDR1 and CDR2: SGHRS, YFSETQ. With V trimmed by 4 bases and J by 4 bases, 7 bases remained unmatched. The CDR3, as DNA: TGCGCCAGCAGCCCAGGACAGGGGTATGCAGATACGCAGTATTTT. Amino acid sequence: CASSPGQGYADTQYF.

This clone has only a few counts. The chain uses TRBV6-5 and TRBJ2-7; perhaps TRBD2 as D (6 bases). V lost 2 bases, J lost 6 bases, and 11 bases lay in between. CDR1 is MNHEY and CDR2 is SVGAGI in the germline V gene. The length of the CDR3 is 13 residues. CDR3 in amino acids: CASSYVGRREQYF. DNA for the CDR3: TGTGCCAGCAGTTACGTGGGGAGGCGCGAGCAGTACTTC.

The chain is built from TRBV7-3 and TRBJ2-1; the match to TRBD2 covers 9 bases. The V segment lost 2 bases and the J segment 7 bases; nucleotides outside the gene matches: 9. The V gene's germline CDR1 is SGHTA and CDR2 FQGTGA. The CDR3 length is 16 residues. The CDR3 loop is CASSLRALAGRNEQFF. The CDR3 DNA is TGTGCCAGCAGCTTACGGGCGCTAGCGGGACGTAATGAGCAGTTCTTC.

The genes are TRBV11-2 and TRBJ2-1; TRBD1 aligns across 7 bases. This CDR3 is built from 15 residues. The germline V gene encodes CDR1 SGHAT and CDR2 FQNNGV. The V segment lost 5 bases and the J segment 7 bases; nucleotides outside the gene matches: 11. CDR3 sequence (DNA): TGTGCCAGCAGCCACGGGACAGCCCTGGGGAATGAGCAGTTCTTC. Protein: CASSHGTALGNEQFF. The entire variable domain, with the rest obtained from reference TRBV11-2 and TRBJ2-1, is as follows: EAGVAQSPRYKIIEKRQSVAFWCNPISGHATLYWYQQILGQGPKLLIQFQNNGVVDDSQLPKDRFSAERLKGVDSTLKIQPAKLEDSAVYLCASSHGTALGNEQFFGPGTRLTVL.

The gene calls are TRBV30 and TRBJ2-1, with 9 bases fitting TRBD2. Germline lookup yields CDR1 GTSNPN and CDR2 SVGIG (reference sequence). Trimming cost V 2 bases and J 3 bases; bases outside gene matches: 8. This CDR3 comprises 16 residues. CDR3 DNA: TGTGCCTGGAGTACCCGCCTAGCGGGATACTACAATGAGCAGTTCTTC. Amino acids: CAWSTRLAGYYNEQFF.

J is TRBJ2-5 and V is TRBV7-2; unclear D gene. The germline CDR1 and CDR2 sequences are SGHTA and FQGNSA. The CDR3 has 14 amino acids. Trimming took 2 bases from V and 3 from J, leaving 10 bases between them. The CDR3 DNA is TGTGCCAGCAGCTTAAGTACTACCGAAGAGACCCAGTACTTC. This sequence encodes CASSLSTTEETQYF.

The genes are TRBV28 and TRBJ1-1; TRBD1 is a possible D gene (5 bases). There are 15 residues in the CDR3. With 9 bases removed from V and 0 bases from J, the gap between germline ends came to 17 bases. In germline, CDR1 is MDHEN, CDR2 SYDVKM. The CDR3 loop reads CASNRRVQLNTEAFF. The CDR3, as DNA: TGTGCCAGTAACCGCAGGGTACAATTGAACACTGAAGCTTTCTTT. The full variable domain, with the rest looked up from reference TRBV28 and TRBJ1-1, is DVKVTQSSRYLVKRTGEKVFLECVQDMDHENMFWYRQDPGLGLRLIYFSYDVKMKEKGDIPEGYSVSREKKERFSLILESASTNQTSMYLCASNRRVQLNTEAFFGQGTRLTVV.

V usage is TRBV28 and J usage is TRBJ1-6; the D gene is possibly TRBD1 (5 bases). The CDR3 has 15 residues. V lost 2 bases to trimming and J lost 10 bases, with 15 bases between them. In germline, CDR1 is MDHEN, CDR2 SYDVKM. The CDR3 is CASSLGQGGSSPLHF. The CDR3 DNA sequence: TGTGCCAGCAGTTTAGGTCAGGGTGGAAGCTCACCCCTCCACTTT.

This chain links TRBV5-1 with TRBJ2-1; the D gene is possibly TRBD2 (5 bases). V was clipped by 3 bases and J by 6 bases, with 13 bases between them. The V gene's germline CDR1 is SGHRS and CDR2 YFSETQ. The length of the CDR3 is 14 residues. The CDR3 sequence: CASSSGRLANEQFF. CDR3 DNA: TGCGCCAGCAGCTCGGGCCGGCTAGCCAATGAGCAGTTCTTC. Filled out from reference TRBV5-1 and TRBJ2-1, the complete variable domain reads KAGVTQTPRYLIKTRGQQVTLSCSPISGHRSVSWYQQTPGQGLQFLFEYFSETQRNKGNFPGRFSGRQFSNSRSEMNVSTLELGDSALYLCASSSGRLANEQFFGPGTRLTVL.

This clone was picked up a small number of times. V gene TRBV2 combines with J gene TRBJ2-5; D unresolved. The CDR3 sequence is 14 residues long. Trimming removed 6 bases at V and 2 bases at J, with 13 bases between. Germline V gene sequence: CDR1 SNHLY, CDR2 FYNNEI. CDR3 sequence (DNA): TGTGCCAGCAGCCAAACGTCACAACAAGAGACCCAGTACTTC. It translates to CASSQTSQQETQYF.

For the CDR3, the DNA is TGTGCCACCAGCAGAGATCTTGTCCAGGGCCTTCGATCTGGGGCCAACGTCCTGACTTTC. It codes for CATSRDLVQGLRSGANVLTF. V gene TRBV15 combines with J gene TRBJ2-6; tentatively, D is TRBD1 (5 bases). The CDR3 loop spans 20 amino acids. Germline V gene sequence: CDR1 LNHNV, CDR2 YYDKDF (reference sequence). With 0 bases removed from V and 1 base from J, the gap between germline ends came to 19 bases.

The rearrangement links TRBV9 to TRBJ2-7, with D possibly being TRBD2 (5 bases). Trimming removed 3 bases from V and 0 bases from J, with 10 bases in between. This CDR3 has 14 residues. Germline V lookup: CDR1 SGDLS, CDR2 YYNGEE. CDR3 amino acids: CASSEGLYSYEQYF. The CDR3 DNA reads as TGTGCCAGCAGCGAAGGACTGTACTCCTACGAGCAGTACTTC.

In its sample, this clone was seen a few times. The J gene is TRBJ1-6, the V gene TRBV6-1; D is undetermined. Germline CDR1 MNHNS, CDR2 SASEGT. The CDR3 consists of 14 residues. The V gene lost 1 base and the J gene lost 7 bases, with 8 bases spanning the gap. CDR3 amino acids: CASSEVSPNSPLHF. CDR3 sequence (DNA): TGTGCCAGCAGTGAAGTTTCGCCCAATTCACCCCTCCACTTT.